These 22 T cell receptor beta chains originate from one sample sequenced in a study of shared clonotypes between healthy human individuals. Only in-frame clones appear in the TCRdb table, and some are missing; sequencing was by immunoSEQ multiplex PCR. Counted here are roughly 2,500,000 clones, 80% to 95% occurring once; the ten biggest clones make up about 0.39%. Sequenced material: naive CD4+ T cells from PBMCs. Subset reported: CD45RA+ positively selected. Receptor source: a man between 18 and 35 years old in good health. Some clones in this sample may be carry-over from other donors' samples.

The chain carries TRBV27 and TRBJ2-7, with 10 bases that match TRBD2. J was trimmed by 2 bases and V by 1 base; bases with no gene match: 5. The germline CDR1 and CDR2 sequences are MNHEY and SMNVEV (reference sequence). The CDR3 consists of 16 residues. The DNA of the CDR3 is TGTGCCAGCAGTTTATTCCCAGCGGGAGGGGCCTACGAGCAGTACTTC. Protein: CASSLFPAGGAYEQYF.

This chain links TRBV6-5 with TRBJ2-1, with TRBD1 matching 7 bases. CDR3 length: 16 amino acids. V shed 4 bases, J shed 10 bases, and the junction held 16 bases outside the gene matches. Germline CDR1 and CDR2: MNHEY and SVGAGI. The CDR3, as DNA: TGTGCCAGCAGTTCCCGGTGGCTAGGGGGCCCTGGAGAGCAGTTCTTC. This sequence encodes CASSSRWLGGPGEQFF.

V gene TRBV27 combines with J gene TRBJ1-1; D possibly corresponds to TRBD1 (5 bases). The CDR3 has 15 amino acids. Germline V gene sequence: CDR1 MNHEY, CDR2 SMNVEV (reference sequence). V shed 4 bases and J shed 2 bases, with 14 bases lying between them. CDR3 in amino acids: CASSSHWGGNTEAFF. Here the CDR3 DNA reads TGTGCCAGCAGTTCCCACTGGGGGGGTAACACTGAAGCTTTCTTT.

This clone was seen once. This chain connects TRBV30 to TRBJ1-2; D gene unclear. V gave up 4 bases and J gave up 4 bases, with 7 bases separating them. The CDR3 extends over 11 amino acids. Germline V lookup: CDR1 GTSNPN, CDR2 SVGIG (reference sequence). The CDR3 loop is CAWNRAYGYTF. The CDR3 nucleotides read TGTGCCTGGAACAGAGCCTATGGCTACACCTTC.

This sequence joins TRBV9 and TRBJ1-1; no clear D. V lost 4 bases and J lost 2, with 12 bases in between. The length of the CDR3 is 14 residues. Germline V CDR1 and CDR2: SGDLS, YYNGEE. In DNA form, the CDR3 reads TGTGCCAGCAGCCCACGGCATTTAAACACTGAAGCTTTCTTT. Residues: CASSPRHLNTEAFF. Full variable domain (rest looked up from reference TRBV9 and TRBJ1-1): DSGVTQTPKHLITATGQRVTLRCSPRSGDLSVYWYQQSLDQGLQFLIQYYNGEERAKGNILERFSAQQFPDLHSELNLSSLELGDSALYFCASSPRHLNTEAFFGQGTRLTVV.

This clone is a singleton in its sample. V usage is TRBV2 and J usage is TRBJ1-1; no clear D. CDR3 length: 13 residues. Germline V gives CDR1 SNHLY, CDR2 FYNNEI. Between the trimmed V and J ends, which lost 7 bases and 0 bases, there was a span of 9 bases. The CDR3 DNA reads as TGTGCCAGCAAGTACAGTATGAACACTGAAGCTTTCTTT. Encoded protein: CASKYSMNTEAFF.

This rearrangement joins TRBV5-4 to TRBJ2-1, with TRBD2 matching over 14 bases. CDR1 SGHNT and CDR2 YYREEE come from the germline V gene (reference sequence). CDR3 size: 17 residues. After removal of 4 bases from V and 8 bases from J, the junction contained 11 bases not matched to a gene. This CDR3 reads CASSQSPGLAGVDEQFF. In nucleotides, the CDR3 is TGTGCCAGCAGCCAATCCCCGGGACTAGCGGGAGTTGATGAGCAGTTCTTC.

The chain joins TRBV6-5 to TRBJ2-7; 11 nucleotides match TRBD1. V shed 6 bases, J shed 2 bases, and the junction held 3 bases outside the gene matches. Germline-derived CDR1 and CDR2 are MNHEY and SVGAGI. The CDR3 has 14 residues. CDR3 DNA sequence: TGTGCCAGCAGCCCGGACAGGGGGCCCTACGAGCAGTACTTC. Protein product: CASSPDRGPYEQYF.

This rearrangement joins TRBV5-1 to TRBJ2-5; the match to TRBD2 covers 8 bases. Matching the DNA end better, TRBJ2-7 makes the J call doubtful. Germline V gene sequence: CDR1 SGHRS, CDR2 YFSETQ. CDR3 length equals 14 residues. In DNA, the CDR3 is TGCGCCAGCAGCTTCTCGGGGGGGACCTACGAGCAGTACTTC. It specifies CASSFSGGTYEQYF.

The V call is TRBV4-1, the J call TRBJ2-1, with D perhaps TRBD1 or TRBD2 (5 bases each). Germline assignment: CDR1 MGHRA and CDR2 YSYEKL. The CDR3 totals 16 residues. Trimming removed 4 bases from V and 5 bases from J, with 18 bases in between. The CDR3 protein is CASSRPGRSLNNEQFF. The CDR3 DNA sequence: TGCGCCAGCAGCCGCCCGGGGCGCTCCTTAAACAATGAGCAGTTCTTC.

This chain links TRBV5-4 with TRBJ1-1; possible D gene TRBD1, 6 bases. The CDR3 totals 15 residues. The germline V gene encodes CDR1 SGHNT and CDR2 YYREEE (reference sequence). The V gene lost 3 bases and the J gene lost 4 bases, with 16 bases spanning the gap. The CDR3: CASSSVWGAGTEAFF. The CDR3 DNA reads TGTGCCAGCAGCTCGGTTTGGGGGGCTGGCACTGAAGCTTTCTTT.

The chain is built from TRBV21-1 and TRBJ2-7; the D call TRBD1 from the table was never checked on the DNA. TRBV21-1 is classified as a pseudogene. The CDR3 runs 13 residues. The CDR3 here is CASSPPGPYEQYF. The CDR3 bases are TGTGCCAGCAGCCCCCCTGGGCCGTACGAGCAGTACTTC.

This rearrangement joins TRBV5-1 to TRBJ2-7, with D possibly being TRBD2 (7 bases). In germline, CDR1 is SGHRS, CDR2 YFSETQ. V was pared by 3 bases and J by 5 bases, with 15 bases between. This CDR3 is built from 14 residues. The CDR3 spells CASSSSGGGDEQYF. CDR3 DNA sequence: TGCGCCAGCAGCTCCTCCGGAGGGGGGGACGAGCAGTACTTC. The entire variable domain, with the rest obtained from reference TRBV5-1 and TRBJ2-7, is as follows: KAGVTQTPRYLIKTRGQQVTLSCSPISGHRSVSWYQQTPGQGLQFLFEYFSETQRNKGNFPGRFSGRQFSNSRSEMNVSTLELGDSALYLCASSSSGGGDEQYFGPGTRLTVT.

The chain couples TRBV27 to TRBJ2-1; tentative D call: TRBD2 (5 bases). Germline-derived CDR1 and CDR2 are MNHEY and SMNVEV (reference sequence). There are 15 residues in the CDR3. Trimming left V 2 bases short and J 5 bases short, with 13 bases between. The CDR3 DNA sequence: TGTGCCAGCAGTTTAGAGGGATCCCATAACAATGAGCAGTTCTTC. Amino acids: CASSLEGSHNNEQFF.

V usage is TRBV5-1 and J usage is TRBJ2-7, with 9 bases matching TRBD1. This CDR3 comprises 14 residues. Germline CDR1 reads SGHRS; CDR2 reads YFSETQ. J was trimmed by 6 bases and V by 2 bases; bases with no gene match: 6. The CDR3 region is CASSFNRGPGEQYF. The CDR3 DNA sequence: TGCGCCAGCAGCTTCAACAGGGGGCCGGGCGAGCAGTACTTC.

Details on this clone: The sample contains more than one DNA sequence encoding this CDR3. The gene calls are TRBV9 and TRBJ2-7; 7 positions agree with TRBD2. This CDR3 region has 14 residues. Trimming took 0 bases from V and 3 from J; bases not matched to a gene: 3. The germline CDR1 and CDR2 sequences are SGDLS and YYNGEE. The CDR3 protein is CASSVGLADYEQYF. CDR3 nucleotide sequence: TGTGCCAGCAGCGTAGGGCTAGCGGACTACGAGCAGTACTTC.

J is TRBJ2-1 and V is TRBV10-3; tentatively, D is TRBD1 (8 bases). The V end was cut by 4 bases, the J end by 9 bases, with 19 bases between. Germline lookup yields CDR1 ENHRY and CDR2 SYGVKD. The CDR3 spans 15 residues. CDR3 in amino acids: CAISVTATGEGEQFF. The CDR3 DNA is TGTGCCATCAGTGTCACAGCGACAGGGGAGGGTGAGCAGTTCTTC.

In regard to this clone: At the DNA level, this CDR3 is encoded by other sequences in the same sample as well. CDR3 nucleotide sequence: TGCGCCAGCAGCTTGGGAGGGAGAGGTCAGCCCCAGCATTTT. It codes for CASSLGGRGQPQHF. The rearrangement joins TRBV5-1 to TRBJ1-5; D is uncertain. This CDR3 comprises 14 residues. The germline V and J ends were trimmed by 0 bases and 6 bases, with 10 bases remaining between them. CDR1 and CDR2 from the germline V gene are SGHRS and YFSETQ.

In regard to this clone: At the DNA level, this CDR3 is encoded by other sequences in the same sample as well. In DNA, the CDR3 is TGTGCCAGCAGCTCACAGGGAAATGAGCAGTTCTTC. Translation gives CASSSQGNEQFF. The rearrangement joins TRBV7-3 to TRBJ2-1; D might be TRBD1 (6 bases). The CDR3 has 12 amino acids. Germline CDR1 is SGHTA and CDR2 is FQGTGA. Trimming took 4 bases from V and 7 from J, leaving 8 bases between them. Supplemented by reference TRBV7-3 and TRBJ2-1, the full variable domain reads GAGVSQTPSNKVTEKGKYVELRCDPISGHTALYWYRQSLGQGPEFLIYFQGTGAADDSGLPNDRFFAVRPEGSVSTLKIQRTERGDSAVYLCASSSQGNEQFFGPGTRLTVL.

The CDR3 DNA reads TGCGCCAGCAGCCAAGCAGGTCCTAATAGCAATCAGCCCCAGCATTTT. Translated: CASSQAGPNSNQPQHF. The chain is built from TRBV4-1 and TRBJ1-5; D uncertain. With 1 base removed from V and 0 bases from J, the gap between germline ends came to 10 bases. CDR3 length: 16 residues. The germline gives CDR1 MGHRA, CDR2 YSYEKL.

This chain connects TRBV5-4 to TRBJ2-1, with 12 bases that match TRBD2. V trimming: 3 bases; J trimming: 0 bases; junction bases outside the gene matches: 7. Germline CDR1 is SGHNT and CDR2 is YYREEE (reference sequence). The CDR3 is 18 amino acids. CDR3 coding DNA: TGTGCCAGCAGCTCAGGGACTAGCGGGCCCCACTCCTACAATGAGCAGTTCTTC. Translation: CASSSGTSGPHSYNEQFF. The whole variable domain, filled in from reference TRBV5-4 and TRBJ2-1, reads ETGVTQSPTHLIKTRGQQVTLRCSSQSGHNTVSWYQQALGQGPQFIFQYYREEENGRGNFPPRFSGLQFPNYSSELNVNALELDDSALYLCASSSGTSGPHSYNEQFFGPGTRLTVL.

This clone was picked up one time. The chain is built from TRBV5-1 and TRBJ2-7; tentatively, D is TRBD2 (6 bases). V lost 3 bases and J 3 bases, leaving 13 bases between the germline ends. CDR3 length: 14 amino acids. Germline V gene data show CDR1 as SGHRS and CDR2 as YFSETQ. The CDR3 protein is CASSSPDGGYEQYF. CDR3 in DNA: TGCGCCAGCAGCTCACCGGACGGGGGCTACGAGCAGTACTTC.